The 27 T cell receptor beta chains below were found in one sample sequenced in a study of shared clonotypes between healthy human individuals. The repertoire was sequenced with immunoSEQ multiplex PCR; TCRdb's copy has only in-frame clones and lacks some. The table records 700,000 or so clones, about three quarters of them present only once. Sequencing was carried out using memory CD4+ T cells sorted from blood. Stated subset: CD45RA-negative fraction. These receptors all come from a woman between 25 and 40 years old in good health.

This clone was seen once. CDR3 sequence: CASSLEGRLADKPLSTNEQFF. In nucleotides, the CDR3 is TGTGCCAGCAGCTTAGAAGGGAGACTAGCGGACAAGCCCTTGTCGACCAATGAGCAGTTCTTC. The chain joins TRBV13 to TRBJ2-1, with 9 bases identical to TRBD2. Germline CDR1 is PRHDT and CDR2 is FYEKMQ (reference sequence). Trimming took 1 base from V and 6 from J; bases not matched to a gene: 22. CDR3 size: 21 residues. Complete variable domain (other parts from reference TRBV13 and TRBJ2-1): AAGVIQSPRHLIKEKRETATLKCYPIPRHDTVYWYQQGPGQDPQFLISFYEKMQSDKGSIPDRFSAQQFSDYHSELNMSSLELGDSALYFCASSLEGRLADKPLSTNEQFFGPGTRLTVL.

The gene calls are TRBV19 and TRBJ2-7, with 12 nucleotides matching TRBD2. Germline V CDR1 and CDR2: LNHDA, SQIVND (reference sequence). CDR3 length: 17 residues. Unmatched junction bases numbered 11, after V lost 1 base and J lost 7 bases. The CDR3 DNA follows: TGTGCCAGTAGTATAGTCCGGACTAGCGGGAAGAAAAAAGAGCAGTACTTC. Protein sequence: CASSIVRTSGKKKEQYF.

CDR3 DNA sequence: TGTGCCAGCAGCGTAGACCTGTCGGCCAGGAATGAGCAGTTCTTC. As protein: CASSVDLSARNEQFF. The chain employs TRBV9 and TRBJ2-1; D ambiguous. Germline V gene lookup returns CDR1 SGDLS and CDR2 YYNGEE. The V end lost 0 bases, the J end lost 7 bases, and 14 bases lay between the germline ends. The CDR3 is 15 amino acids.

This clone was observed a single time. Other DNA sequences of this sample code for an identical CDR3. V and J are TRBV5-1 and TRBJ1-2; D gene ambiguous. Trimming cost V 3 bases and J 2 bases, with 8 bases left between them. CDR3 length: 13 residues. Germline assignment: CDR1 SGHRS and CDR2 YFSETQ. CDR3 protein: CASSSDGNYGYTF. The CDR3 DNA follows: TGCGCCAGCAGCTCGGACGGAAACTATGGCTACACCTTC.

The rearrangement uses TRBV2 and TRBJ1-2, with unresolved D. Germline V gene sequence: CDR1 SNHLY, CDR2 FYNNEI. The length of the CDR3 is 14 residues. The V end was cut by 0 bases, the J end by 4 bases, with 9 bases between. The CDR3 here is CASSEAGSIYGYTF. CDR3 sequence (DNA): TGTGCCAGCAGTGAAGCTGGGAGCATCTATGGCTACACCTTC.

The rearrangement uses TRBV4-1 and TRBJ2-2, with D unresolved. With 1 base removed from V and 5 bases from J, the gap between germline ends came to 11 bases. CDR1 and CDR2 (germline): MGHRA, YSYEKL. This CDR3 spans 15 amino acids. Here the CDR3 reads CASSQGSRRTGELFF. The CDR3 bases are TGCGCCAGCAGCCAAGGTAGTCGGCGGACCGGGGAGCTGTTTTTT.

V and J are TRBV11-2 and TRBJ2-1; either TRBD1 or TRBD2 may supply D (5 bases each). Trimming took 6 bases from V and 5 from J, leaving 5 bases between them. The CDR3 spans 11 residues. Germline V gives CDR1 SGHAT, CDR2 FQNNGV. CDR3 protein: CASRGDNEQFF. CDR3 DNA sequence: TGTGCCAGCAGGGGGGACAATGAGCAGTTCTTC.

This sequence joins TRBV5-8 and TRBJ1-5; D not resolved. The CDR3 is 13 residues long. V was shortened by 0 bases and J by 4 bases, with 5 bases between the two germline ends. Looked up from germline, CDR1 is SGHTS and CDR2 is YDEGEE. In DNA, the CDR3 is TGTGCCAGCAGCTTGGACAGAAATCAGCCCCAGCATTTT. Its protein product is CASSLDRNQPQHF.

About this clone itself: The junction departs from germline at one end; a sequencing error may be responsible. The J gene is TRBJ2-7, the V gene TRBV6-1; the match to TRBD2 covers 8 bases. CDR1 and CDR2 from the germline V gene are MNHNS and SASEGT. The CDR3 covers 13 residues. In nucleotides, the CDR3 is TGTGCCAGTACTCCCTCTTATCTAGCGGGCCTCATCTTC. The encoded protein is CASTPSYLAGLIF.

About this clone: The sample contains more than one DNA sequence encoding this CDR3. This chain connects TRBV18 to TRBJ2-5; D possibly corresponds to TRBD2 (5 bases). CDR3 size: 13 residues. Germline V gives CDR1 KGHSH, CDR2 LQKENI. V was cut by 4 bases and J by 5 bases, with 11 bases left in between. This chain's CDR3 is CASSLGQRETQYF. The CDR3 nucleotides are TGTGCCAGCTCACTAGGCCAGCGGGAGACCCAGTACTTC.

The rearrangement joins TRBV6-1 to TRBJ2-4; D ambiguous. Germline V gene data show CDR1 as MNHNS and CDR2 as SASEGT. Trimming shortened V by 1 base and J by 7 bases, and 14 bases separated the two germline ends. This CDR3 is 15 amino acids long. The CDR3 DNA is TGTGCCAGCAGTGAAGGGGCTGAGCGCCGGAACATTCAGTACTTC. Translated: CASSEGAERRNIQYF.

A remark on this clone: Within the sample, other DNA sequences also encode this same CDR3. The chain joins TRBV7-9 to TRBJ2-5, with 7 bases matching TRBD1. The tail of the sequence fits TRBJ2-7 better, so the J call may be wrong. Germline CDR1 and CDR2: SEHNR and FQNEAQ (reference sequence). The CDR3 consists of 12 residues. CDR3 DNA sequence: TGTGCCAGCAGCTCGACAGGGTACGAGCAGTACTTC. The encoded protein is CASSSTGYEQYF.

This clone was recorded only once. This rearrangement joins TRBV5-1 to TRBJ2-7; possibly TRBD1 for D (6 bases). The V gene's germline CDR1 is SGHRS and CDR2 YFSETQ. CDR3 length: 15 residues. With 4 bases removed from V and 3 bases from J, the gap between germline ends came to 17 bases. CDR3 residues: CASSLSDSIRYEQYF. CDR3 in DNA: TGCGCCAGCAGCCTATCGGACAGTATTCGCTACGAGCAGTACTTC.

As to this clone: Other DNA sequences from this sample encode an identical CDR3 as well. CDR3 in amino acids: CASSRDRGNEKLFF. In DNA, the CDR3 is TGTGCCAGCAGCAGGGACAGGGGGAATGAAAAACTGTTTTTT. The chain carries TRBV7-9 and TRBJ1-4; TRBD1 matches at 11 bases. CDR1 SEHNR and CDR2 FQNEAQ come from the germline V gene (reference sequence). With 5 bases clipped from V and 5 bases from J, the junction kept 1 base outside the gene matches. The CDR3 loop spans 14 amino acids.

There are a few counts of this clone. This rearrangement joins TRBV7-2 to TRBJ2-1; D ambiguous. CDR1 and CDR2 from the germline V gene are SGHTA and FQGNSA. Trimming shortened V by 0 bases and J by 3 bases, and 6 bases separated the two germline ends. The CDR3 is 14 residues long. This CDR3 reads CASSLAAIYNEQFF. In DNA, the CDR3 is TGTGCCAGCAGCTTAGCTGCTATCTACAATGAGCAGTTCTTC.

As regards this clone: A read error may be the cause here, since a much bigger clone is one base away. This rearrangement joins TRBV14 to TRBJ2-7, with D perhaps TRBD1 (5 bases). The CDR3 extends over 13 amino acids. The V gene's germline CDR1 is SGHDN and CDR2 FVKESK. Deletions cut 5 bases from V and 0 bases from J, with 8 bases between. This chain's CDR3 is CASSSGNSYEQYF. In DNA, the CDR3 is TGTGCCAGCAGCTCAGGGAACTCCTACGAGCAGTACTTC.

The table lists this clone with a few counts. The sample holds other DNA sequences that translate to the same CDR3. DNA of the CDR3: TGTGCCAGCAGTCGATCCCCCCCGGACAGGGGGCCCTACGAGCAGTACTTC. Its protein is CASSRSPPDRGPYEQYF. The chain joins TRBV27 to TRBJ2-7, with 11 positions matching TRBD1. J lost 2 bases, V lost 5 bases, and 11 bases had no gene match. The CDR3 has 17 amino acids. Per germline, CDR1 MNHEY and CDR2 SMNVEV (reference sequence).

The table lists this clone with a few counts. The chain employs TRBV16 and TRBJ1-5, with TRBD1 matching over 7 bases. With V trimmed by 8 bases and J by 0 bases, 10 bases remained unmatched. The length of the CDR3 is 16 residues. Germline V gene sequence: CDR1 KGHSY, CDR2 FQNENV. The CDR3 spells CASSLGQANSNQPQHF. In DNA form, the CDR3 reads TGTGCCAGCTCCTTAGGACAGGCTAATAGCAATCAGCCCCAGCATTTT.

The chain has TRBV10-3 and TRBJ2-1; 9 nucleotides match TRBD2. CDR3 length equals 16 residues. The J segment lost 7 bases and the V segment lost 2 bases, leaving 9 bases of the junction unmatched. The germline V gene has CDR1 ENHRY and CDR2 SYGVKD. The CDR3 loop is CAISEKGLAYANEQFF. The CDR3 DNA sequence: TGTGCCATCAGTGAGAAGGGACTAGCCTACGCGAATGAGCAGTTCTTC.

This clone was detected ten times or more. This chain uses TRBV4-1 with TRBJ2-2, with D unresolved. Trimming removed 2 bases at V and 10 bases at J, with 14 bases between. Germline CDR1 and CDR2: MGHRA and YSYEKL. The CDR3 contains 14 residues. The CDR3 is CASSQSPAILELFF. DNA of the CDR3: TGCGCCAGCAGCCAATCCCCAGCGATTTTGGAGCTGTTTTTT.

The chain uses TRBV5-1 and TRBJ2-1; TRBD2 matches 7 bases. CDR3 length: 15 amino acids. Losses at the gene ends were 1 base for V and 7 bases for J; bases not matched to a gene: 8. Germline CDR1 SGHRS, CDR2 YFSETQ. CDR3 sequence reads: CASSLWGGTGNEQFF. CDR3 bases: TGCGCCAGCAGCTTGTGGGGAGGGACGGGGAATGAGCAGTTCTTC.

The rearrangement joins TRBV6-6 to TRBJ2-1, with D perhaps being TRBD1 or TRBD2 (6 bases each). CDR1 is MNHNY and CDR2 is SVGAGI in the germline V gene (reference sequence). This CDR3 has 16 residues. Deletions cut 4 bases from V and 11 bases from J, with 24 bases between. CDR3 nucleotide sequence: TGTGCCAGCAGTTCCCCTCTGGGGGGCCTCGAACGACAGCAGTTCTTC. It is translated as CASSSPLGGLERQQFF.

This CDR3 is CASSLRTSGVMEQYF. CDR3 coding DNA: TGCGCCAGCAGCCTCCGGACTAGCGGGGTGATGGAGCAGTACTTC. The rearrangement uses TRBV4-1 and TRBJ2-5; 12 bases line up with TRBD2. Germline CDR1 is MGHRA and CDR2 is YSYEKL. The CDR3 length is 15 residues. Trimming cost V 4 bases and J 11 bases; bases outside gene matches: 11.

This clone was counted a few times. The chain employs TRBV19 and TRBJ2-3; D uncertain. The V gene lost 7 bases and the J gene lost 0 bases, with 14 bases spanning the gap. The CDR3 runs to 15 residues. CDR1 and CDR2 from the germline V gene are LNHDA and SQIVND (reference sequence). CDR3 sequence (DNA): TGTGCCAGTAAAAGTAGGCCATATAGCACAGATACGCAGTATTTT. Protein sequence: CASKSRPYSTDTQYF. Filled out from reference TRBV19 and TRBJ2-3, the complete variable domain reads DGGITQSPKYLFRKEGQNVTLSCEQNLNHDAMYWYRQDPGQGLRLIYYSQIVNDFQKGDIAEGYSVSREKKESFPLTVTSAQKNPTAFYLCASKSRPYSTDTQYFGPGTRLTVL.

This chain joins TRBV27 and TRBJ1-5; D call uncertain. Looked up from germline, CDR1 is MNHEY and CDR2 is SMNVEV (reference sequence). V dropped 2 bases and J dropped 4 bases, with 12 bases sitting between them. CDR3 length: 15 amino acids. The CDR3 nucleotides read TGTGCCAGCAGTTTAAAAGGTCAGTTAAATCAGCCCCAGCATTTT. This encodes CASSLKGQLNQPQHF.

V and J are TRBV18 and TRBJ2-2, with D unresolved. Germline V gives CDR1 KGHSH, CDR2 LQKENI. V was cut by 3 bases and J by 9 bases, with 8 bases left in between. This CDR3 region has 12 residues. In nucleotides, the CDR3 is TGTGCCAGCTCACCCTATACGCGGGAGCTGTTTTTT. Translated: CASSPYTRELFF.

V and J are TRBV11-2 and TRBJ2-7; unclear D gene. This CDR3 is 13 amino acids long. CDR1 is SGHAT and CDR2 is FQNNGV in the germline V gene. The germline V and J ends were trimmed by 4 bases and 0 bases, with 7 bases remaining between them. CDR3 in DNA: TGTGCCAGCAGCTACACAAGCTCCTACGAGCAGTACTTC. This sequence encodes CASSYTSSYEQYF.